A selection of T cell receptor beta chains follows, all from one sample in a study of blood T cell repertoires in COVID-19. Sequencing was performed with immunoSEQ multiplex PCR; in TCRdb, only in-frame clones are kept and a portion is missing. In the table there are about 94,000 clones, about 83% of which are singletons. The specimen was peripheral blood. The receptors were gathered from a human donor in a cohort sampled during active COVID-19. Each CDR3 is given with its conserved first and last residue. Each record gives: V gene, clone size, CDR3 protein. The size entry is marked missing in some rows and otherwise reads once, few, many or a size class.

v_call: TRBV21-1; clone_size: .; cdr3_aa: CASSNKGEETQYF
v_call: TRBV5-1; clone_size: once; cdr3_aa: CASSQGQEILNYGYTF
v_call: TRBV10-3; clone_size: .; cdr3_aa: CAISAGGGATQYF
v_call: TRBV4-2; clone_size: .; cdr3_aa: CASSQVGTSLPGELFF
v_call: TRBV6-5; clone_size: .; cdr3_aa: CASSYLKGLLNEQFF
v_call: TRBV5-4; clone_size: few; cdr3_aa: CASSLGLAKEQYF
v_call: TRBV10-3; clone_size: .; cdr3_aa: CAISEALAGGFGTQYF
v_call: TRBV4-2; clone_size: few; cdr3_aa: CASRRAGATGELFF
v_call: TRBV29-1; clone_size: .; cdr3_aa: CSVVMAGGWETQYF
v_call: TRBV7-2; clone_size: few; cdr3_aa: CASNPTANTGELFF
v_call: TRBV28; clone_size: few; cdr3_aa: CASSLAGPSYNEQFF
v_call: TRBV7-9; clone_size: .; cdr3_aa: CASSLGTGALGNQPQHF
v_call: TRBV5-6; clone_size: .; cdr3_aa: CASSLQGSPIGSPLHF
v_call: TRBV19; clone_size: few; cdr3_aa: CASSPERPGQGTNTIYF
v_call: TRBV28; clone_size: .; cdr3_aa: CASRGQGNQPQHF
v_call: TRBV7-6; clone_size: .; cdr3_aa: CASSLGSGLAGSYEQYF
v_call: TRBV7-2; clone_size: .; cdr3_aa: CASSSTGAHGNTIYF